This T cell receptor (beta chain) was identified in a study of molecular identifiers for immune sequencing clone quantification. This clonotype was observed many times. Its matching antigen is unknown. Study outcomes and limitations: Molecules of identical TCR sharing a barcode could underestimate highly expanded clone sizes. Jurkat TCR RNA spiked in from one cell reportedly remained identifiable amid about a million naive cells.

Investigators produced naive CD8 libraries from roughly 18,000 to 920,000 sorted cells, drawing on 10%, 30% or 50% RNA. The sorting of naive CD8 T cells used the CD8+CD4-CCR7+CD45RA+ phenotype. TCRdb passed the PCR reads through MiXCR, listing each CDR3 protein once. The data contain about 320,000 distinct CDR3 sequences, 24% of them singletons. The V end was cut by 2 bases, the J end by 2 bases, with 11 bases between. Germline V gene lookup returns CDR1 SGHNT and CDR2 YYREEE (reference sequence). This CDR3 comprises 14 residues. This clonotype originated in a human donor in good health. Some libraries in this study had Jurkat cell RNA spiked in. Sequencing was performed on naive CD8+ T cells from blood, with Jurkat cell RNA spiked in. Documented subset: FACS-sorted CD8+CD4-CCR7+CD45RA+ naive T cells. J is TRBJ2-7 and V is TRBV5-4, with D tentatively TRBD1 (6 bases). The CDR3 bases are TGTGCCAGCAGCTTTGACAGGTCTACCTACGAGCAGTACTTC. Its protein product is CASSFDRSTYEQYF. The complete variable domain, with remaining parts taken from reference TRBV5-4 and TRBJ2-7, reads ETGVTQSPTHLIKTRGQQVTLRCSSQSGHNTVSWYQQALGQGPQFIFQYYREEENGRGNFPPRFSGLQFPNYSSELNVNALELDDSALYLCASSFDRSTYEQYFGPGTRLTVT.